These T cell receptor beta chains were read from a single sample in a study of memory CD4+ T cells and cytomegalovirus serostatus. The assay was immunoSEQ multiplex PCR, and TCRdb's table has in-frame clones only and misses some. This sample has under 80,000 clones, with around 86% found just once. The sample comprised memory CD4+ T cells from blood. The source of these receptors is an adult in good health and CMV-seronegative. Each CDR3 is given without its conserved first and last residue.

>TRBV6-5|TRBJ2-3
ASSYKGGEDTQY
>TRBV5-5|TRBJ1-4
ASSNHAKDRAGKLF
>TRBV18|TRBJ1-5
ASSPGDQPQH
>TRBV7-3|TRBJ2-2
ASSTPPPGELF
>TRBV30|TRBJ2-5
AWTLGGRMETQY
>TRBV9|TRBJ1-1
ASSPSQGRRAF
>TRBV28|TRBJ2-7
ASSQDWSSGRHPITYEQY
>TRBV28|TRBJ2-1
ASSTGGRGRNEQF
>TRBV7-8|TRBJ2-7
ASSFGSSYEQY
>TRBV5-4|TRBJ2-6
ASSLEGLSLAGANVLT
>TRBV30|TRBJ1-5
AWSPGTGMYQPQH
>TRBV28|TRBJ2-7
ASSSGGRSHEQY
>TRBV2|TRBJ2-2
ASTRLTNTGELF
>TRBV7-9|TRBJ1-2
ASSLGQVGQVT
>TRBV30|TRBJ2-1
AWGTSSEQF
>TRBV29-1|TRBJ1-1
SVRTGAYEAF
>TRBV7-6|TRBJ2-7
ASSLVGGRGHEQY
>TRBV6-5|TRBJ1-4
ASSLSYTTNEKLF
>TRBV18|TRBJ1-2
ASSPGLRSQRFYGYT
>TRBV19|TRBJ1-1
ASIPPGVNTEAF
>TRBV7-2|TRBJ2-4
ASSTIRDRKNIQY
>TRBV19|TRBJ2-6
ASSMGPVSFSGANVLT
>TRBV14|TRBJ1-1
ASSPGAMNTEAF